This TCR beta chain emerged from a study of blood T cell repertoires in COVID-19. Study as a whole: Whether acute or convalescent, the COVID-19 samples came from the United States, Italy and Spain. PBMCs, B-cell-depleted T cells, or T cells provided the cDNA or gDNA that made up the material.

V lost 1 base and J 6 bases, leaving 10 bases between the germline ends. This CDR3 comprises 14 residues. CDR1 SNHLY and CDR2 FYNNEI come from the germline V gene. Original methodology: How many nucleated cells were present was estimated from reference gene primer amplification. Repertoires were generated with immunoSEQ multiplex PCR, while TCRdb's copy carries only in-frame clones and drops some. The V and J calls and clone size are taken from that table; D and trimming were inferred from the DNA. The data hold 70,000 or so clones, with over 60% observed a single time. The source material was peripheral blood. This sequence was found in a human donor in a cohort sampled during active COVID-19. The rearrangement joins TRBV2 to TRBJ1-5; the D gene is possibly TRBD1 (5 bases). The CDR3 reads CASSEVRGGQPQHF. The CDR3 bases are TGTGCCAGCAGTGAAGTACGGGGGGGTCAGCCCCAGCATTTT.